The 18 T cell receptor beta chains reported below all come from one sample, sequenced in a study of T cell repertoires in cytomegalovirus infection. MiXCR, applied by TCRdb to the reads, yields one record per CDR3 protein. The sample yields about 89,000 distinct CDR3 sequences, around 28% seen once. No antigen is known for these receptors. The specimen was CD8+ T cells from cultured PBMCs, collected from culture after CMV antigen stimulation. These receptors were obtained from a human donor in good health (CMV status not recorded). Some clones in this sample may be carry-over from other donors' samples.

The rearrangement links TRBV28 to TRBJ2-7; 9 bases match TRBD1. Germline CDR1 reads MDHEN; CDR2 reads SYDVKM. J was trimmed by 3 bases and V by 2 bases; bases with no gene match: 8. CDR3 length: 16 amino acids. The CDR3 sequence: CASSLGGQGLFYEQYF. The CDR3 nucleotides are TGTGCCAGCAGTTTAGGCGGACAGGGGCTTTTCTACGAGCAGTACTTC.

The table lists this clonotype with many counts. V is TRBV20-1 and J is TRBJ1-2; 8 bases fit TRBD1. Trimming cost V 5 bases and J 6 bases; bases outside gene matches: 11. The CDR3 covers 14 residues. The germline V gene has CDR1 DFQATT and CDR2 SNEGSKA (reference sequence). The CDR3 coding sequence is TGCAGTGCTTGGAGGCAGGGGGCGCCCAATGGCTACACCTTC. This codes for CSAWRQGAPNGYTF.

This chain joins TRBV27 and TRBJ1-1; 8 bases are shared with TRBD1. Germline trimming cut 3 bases from V and 0 bases from J; bases unmatched to any gene: 3. This CDR3 is 15 amino acids long. Germline-derived CDR1 and CDR2 are MNHEY and SMNVEV (reference sequence). In DNA form, the CDR3 reads TGTGCCAGCAGTTTTACGACAGGGGTGAACACTGAAGCTTTCTTT. This sequence encodes CASSFTTGVNTEAFF.

This clonotype was counted between two and nine times. In DNA form, the CDR3 reads TGTGCCAGCAGTACCAGGAATTCACCCCTCCACTTT. Protein sequence: CASSTRNSPLHF. V usage is TRBV12-3 or TRBV12-4 and J usage is TRBJ1-6; D is ambiguous. There are 12 residues in the CDR3. V was pared by 5 bases and J by 7 bases, with 6 bases between.

As concerns this clonotype: The junction differs from germline at one of its ends, possibly a read error. The V call is TRBV5-3, the J call TRBJ2-4, with no clear D. TRBV5-3 carries the ORF label, with uncertain function. The CDR3 is made up of 10 amino acids. CDR3: CASSLSVQYF. CDR3 nucleotides: TGTGCCAGCAGCTTGAGCGTTCAGTACTTC.

The chain carries TRBV28 and TRBJ2-7; D might be TRBD1 or TRBD2, each matching 5 bases. Germline CDR1 and CDR2: MDHEN and SYDVKM. The CDR3 has 14 residues. V lost 3 bases, J lost 6 bases, and 15 bases lay in between. The CDR3 bases are TGTGCCAGCAGTTTGGGCAGTGGGGGTTCCGAGCAGTACTTC. Translation gives CASSLGSGGSEQYF.

This clonotype was detected only a few times. The chain employs TRBV27 and TRBJ1-5; 9 bases agree with TRBD1. With V trimmed by 1 base and J by 6 bases, 1 base remained unmatched. Per germline, CDR1 MNHEY and CDR2 SMNVEV (reference sequence). The CDR3 extends over 14 amino acids. Here the CDR3 reads CASSLLQGAQPQHF. Written as DNA, the CDR3 is TGTGCCAGCAGTTTATTACAGGGGGCTCAGCCCCAGCATTTT.

The chain couples TRBV4-1 to TRBJ2-1; D is undetermined. The CDR3 has 14 amino acids. Germline V lookup: CDR1 MGHRA, CDR2 YSYEKL. Trimming pared 0 bases from V and 8 bases from J, leaving 11 bases between. This CDR3 is CASSQDVGFDEQFF. The CDR3 nucleotides are TGCGCCAGCAGCCAAGATGTGGGGTTCGATGAGCAGTTCTTC.

This clonotype appeared many times. The V and J genes are TRBV7-6 and TRBJ1-5; TRBD1 matches at 10 bases. V was clipped by 6 bases and J by 5 bases; unmatched bases: 4. The CDR3 is made up of 14 amino acids. Germline-derived CDR1 and CDR2 are SGHVS and FNYEAQ. DNA for the CDR3: TGTGCCAGCAGTCCCGGGACAGGGGATCAGCCCCAGCATTTT. Translating gives CASSPGTGDQPQHF.

The sample holds a few counts of this clonotype. The chain is built from TRBV5-6 and TRBJ2-2, with a weak D call TRBD1 (6 bases). The CDR3 totals 13 residues. Germline V gene sequence: CDR1 SGHDT, CDR2 YYEEEE. Trimming removed 4 bases from V and 5 bases from J, with 9 bases in between. CDR3 sequence reads: CASSATGTGELFF. The CDR3 DNA follows: TGTGCCAGCAGCGCCACAGGGACCGGGGAGCTGTTTTTT.

The chain is built from TRBV6-6 and TRBJ2-3; 8 nucleotides line up with TRBD1. There are 15 residues in the CDR3. The germline gives CDR1 MNHNY, CDR2 SVGAGI (reference sequence). V lost 2 bases to trimming and J lost 2 bases; unmatched junction nucleotides: 3. The CDR3 DNA sequence: TGTGCCAGCAGTTACGTGCAGGGGGCCACAGATACGCAGTATTTT. Translating gives CASSYVQGATDTQYF.

This clonotype occurred a few times. V is TRBV11-3 and J is TRBJ2-2; D unclear. The CDR3 has 16 residues. CDR1 and CDR2 from the germline V gene are SGHNT and YENEEA. V gave up 1 base and J gave up 1 base, with 10 bases separating them. Here the CDR3 DNA reads TGTGCCAGCAGCTTAGTGGGATACGGGAACACCGGGGAGCTGTTTTTT. Amino acids: CASSLVGYGNTGELFF.

This clonotype was observed a handful of times. The chain has TRBV4-1 and TRBJ1-3; no clear D gene. With 4 bases removed from V and 3 bases from J, the gap between germline ends came to 7 bases. In germline, CDR1 is MGHRA, CDR2 YSYEKL. CDR3 length: 13 amino acids. CDR3 in DNA: TGCGCCAGCAGCCCCCAAGGTGGAAACACCATATATTTT. This encodes CASSPQGGNTIYF.

The rearrangement uses TRBV7-9 and TRBJ1-6, with unresolved D. The CDR3 contains 13 residues. Trimming pared 4 bases from V and 7 bases from J, leaving 8 bases between. Looked up from germline, CDR1 is SEHNR and CDR2 is FQNEAQ (reference sequence). The CDR3 protein is CASSSSLNSPLHF. CDR3 sequence (DNA): TGTGCCAGCAGCTCGTCGCTGAATTCACCCCTCCACTTT.

As to this clonotype: Its ends do not fully match the called genes, so a read error is possible. CDR3 amino acids: CSAQRGNMGQCF. The CDR3 DNA is TGCAGTGCCCAAAGGGGCAACATGGGGCAGTGCTTC. The chain couples TRBV20-1 to TRBJ2-1, with a weak D call TRBD1 (5 bases). CDR1 DFQATT and CDR2 SNEGSKA come from the germline V gene (reference sequence). The CDR3 sequence is 12 residues long.

This clonotype was observed a few times. A much larger clone lies one base from this, so it may be a read error. V is TRBV7-9 and J is TRBJ2-5; D gene uncertain. V was trimmed by 5 bases and J by 4 bases, leaving 2 bases between them. This CDR3 is 10 amino acids long. Germline V gene lookup returns CDR1 SEHNR and CDR2 FQNEAQ (reference sequence). The CDR3, as DNA: TGTGCCAGCAGCCGAGAGACCCAGTACTTC. Its protein product is CASSRETQYF.

This chain links TRBV6-2 or TRBV6-3 with TRBJ1-1; 8 bases map to TRBD1. Germline assignment: CDR1 MNHEY and CDR2 SVGEGT. There are 14 residues in the CDR3. V was pared by 3 bases and J by 2 bases, with 2 bases of the junction left unmatched. This CDR3 reads CASSYQGANTEAFF. CDR3 in DNA: TGTGCCAGCAGTTATCAGGGGGCCAACACTGAAGCTTTCTTT.

The chain employs TRBV19 and TRBJ2-1, with 8 bases matching TRBD1. Trimming cost V 10 bases and J 8 bases; bases outside gene matches: 10. CDR3 length: 13 amino acids. Per the germline V gene, CDR1 is LNHDA and CDR2 is SQIVND (reference sequence). DNA of the CDR3: TGTGCCACCGCGGGACAGGACAGGGATGAGCAGTTCTTC. Protein product: CATAGQDRDEQFF.